This T cell receptor (beta chain) was profiled in a study of technical replicates of blood from a few donors. CDR1 is MGHRA and CDR2 is YSYEKL in the germline V gene. The J segment lost 5 bases and the V segment lost 3 bases, leaving 6 bases of the junction unmatched. This CDR3 comprises 16 residues. Clones were sequenced by immunoSEQ multiplex PCR, and TCRdb holds only the in-frame ones, with some missing. Found here are roughly 68,000 clones, 95% to 97% of them singletons; the top ten hold more than 0.25%. The sequence derives from a human donor in good health. Sequencing was done on a sample of T cells isolated from PBMCs. The chain employs TRBV4-1 and TRBJ2-1, with 11 positions matching TRBD2. CDR3 bases: TGCGCCAGCAGCCATGAGCTAGCGGGAGGTGACAATGAGCAGTTCTTC. This codes for CASSHELAGGDNEQFF.